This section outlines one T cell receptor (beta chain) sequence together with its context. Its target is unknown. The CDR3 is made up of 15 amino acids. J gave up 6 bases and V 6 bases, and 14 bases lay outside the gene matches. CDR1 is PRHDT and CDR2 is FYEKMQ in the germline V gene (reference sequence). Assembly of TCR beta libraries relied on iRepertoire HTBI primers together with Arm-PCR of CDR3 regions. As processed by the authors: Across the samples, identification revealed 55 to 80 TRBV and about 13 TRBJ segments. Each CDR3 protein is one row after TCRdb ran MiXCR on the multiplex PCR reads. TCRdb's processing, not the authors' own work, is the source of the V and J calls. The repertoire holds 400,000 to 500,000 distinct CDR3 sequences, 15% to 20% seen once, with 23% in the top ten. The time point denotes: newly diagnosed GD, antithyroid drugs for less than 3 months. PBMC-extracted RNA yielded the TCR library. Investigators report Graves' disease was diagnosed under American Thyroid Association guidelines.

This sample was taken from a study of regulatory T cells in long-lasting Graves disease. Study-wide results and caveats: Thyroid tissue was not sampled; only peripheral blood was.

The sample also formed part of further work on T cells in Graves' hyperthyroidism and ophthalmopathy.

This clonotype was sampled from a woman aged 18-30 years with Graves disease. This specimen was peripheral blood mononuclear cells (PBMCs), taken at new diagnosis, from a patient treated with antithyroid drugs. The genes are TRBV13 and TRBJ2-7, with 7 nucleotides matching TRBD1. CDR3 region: CASRLQGSLPGEQYF. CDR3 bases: TGTGCCAGCAGGTTACAGGGGTCTCTCCCGGGCGAGCAGTACTTC.